These 10 T cell receptor beta chains were all obtained from the same sample, sequenced in a study of CXCR3-negative and CXCR3-positive naive CD8 T cells. Study-wide results and caveats: Higher TRB CDR3 hydrophobicity marked CXCR3-positive naive cells relative to CXCR3-negative naive cells.

These receptors lack a known antigen. The study made its TRB cDNA libraries by 5' RACE, adding UMI labels. For each CDR3 protein, TCRdb gives one entry from its re-call of the 5' RACE reads, without DNA. The sample spans 140,000 to 150,000 distinct CDR3 sequences; the ten largest clones claim about 0.27%. Sample: naive CXCR3+ CD8+ T cells from blood. Subset denoted: CD45RO-CCR7+CD27+CD95- naive CD8+ T cells expressing CXCR3 (TNR3+). The origin of the receptors is a human donor in good health. Some clones in this sample may be carry-over from other donors' samples.

The V and J genes are TRBV29-1 and TRBJ2-7; TCRdb lists TRBD2, though no DNA is available to test this call. This CDR3 spans 12 amino acids. Germline assignment: CDR1 SQVTM and CDR2 ANQGSEA. The CDR3 region is CSVRWEPAEQYF.

The chain uses TRBV7-6 and TRBJ1-6; as DNA is missing, the TRBD1 call by TCRdb cannot be tested. This CDR3 is built from 14 residues. CDR1 and CDR2 (germline): SGHVS, FNYEAQ. This chain's CDR3 is CASSPRQGSSPLHF.

This chain connects TRBV29-1 to TRBJ2-5; TCRdb indicates TRBD1, and absent DNA this call remains unverified. CDR3 length: 14 residues. Looked up from germline, CDR1 is SQVTM and CDR2 is ANQGSEA. The CDR3: CSVEVPGQGETQYF. The complete variable domain, with remaining parts taken from reference TRBV29-1 and TRBJ2-5, reads SAVISQKPSRDICQRGTSLTIQCQVDSQVTMMFWYRQQPGQSLTLIATANQGSEATYESGFVIDKFPISRPNLTFSTLTVSNMSPEDSSIYLCSVEVPGQGETQYFGPGTRLLVL.

The chain recombines TRBV20-1 with TRBJ1-6. Germline V gene lookup returns CDR1 DFQATT and CDR2 SNEGSKA (reference sequence). The CDR3 runs 13 residues. The CDR3 spells CSARVVTDSPLHF.

The V call is TRBV29-1, the J call TRBJ2-1; TCRdb indicates TRBD1, and absent DNA this call remains unverified. Germline V gene sequence: CDR1 SQVTM, CDR2 ANQGSEA. This CDR3 spans 13 amino acids. CDR3 amino acids: CSERQGTDNEQFF.

The chain employs TRBV30 and TRBJ1-1. CDR3 length: 13 residues. Looked up from germline, CDR1 is GTSNPN and CDR2 is SVGIG (reference sequence). CDR3 residues: CAWSVLQNTEAFF.

The chain recombines TRBV5-1 with TRBJ2-2. CDR1 is SGHRS and CDR2 is YFSETQ in the germline V gene. The CDR3 loop spans 15 amino acids. CDR3: CASSLVTSNTGELFF.

This CDR3 is CASSQTGSTDTQYF. This chain uses TRBV3-1 with TRBJ2-3; TCRdb returns TRBD1, unconfirmable since there is no DNA. Germline assignment: CDR1 LGHDT and CDR2 YNNKEL (reference sequence). The CDR3 loop spans 14 amino acids.

This chain uses TRBV29-1 with TRBJ2-7. Germline V lookup: CDR1 SQVTM, CDR2 ANQGSEA. This CDR3 has 12 residues. This chain's CDR3 is CSVFRPTHEQYF.

The CDR3 sequence is CASSKGGTPQHF. The V call is TRBV21-1, the J call TRBJ1-5; TCRdb designates TRBD1, a call that cannot be tested without DNA. TRBV21-1 is shown as a pseudogene. CDR3 size: 12 residues.